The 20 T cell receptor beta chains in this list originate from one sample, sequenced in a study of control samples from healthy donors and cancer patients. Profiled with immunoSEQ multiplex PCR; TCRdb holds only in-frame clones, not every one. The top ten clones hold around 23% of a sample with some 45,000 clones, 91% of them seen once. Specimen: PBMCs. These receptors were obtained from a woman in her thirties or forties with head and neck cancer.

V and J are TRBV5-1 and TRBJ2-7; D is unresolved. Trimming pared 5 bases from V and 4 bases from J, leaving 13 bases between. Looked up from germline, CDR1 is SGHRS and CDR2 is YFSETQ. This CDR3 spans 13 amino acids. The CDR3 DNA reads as TGCGCCAGCAGACTCGCCAGAGGTTACGAGCAGTACTTC. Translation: CASRLARGYEQYF. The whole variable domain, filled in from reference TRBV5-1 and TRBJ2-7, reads KAGVTQTPRYLIKTRGQQVTLSCSPISGHRSVSWYQQTPGQGLQFLFEYFSETQRNKGNFPGRFSGRQFSNSRSEMNVSTLELGDSALYLCASRLARGYEQYFGPGTRLTVT.

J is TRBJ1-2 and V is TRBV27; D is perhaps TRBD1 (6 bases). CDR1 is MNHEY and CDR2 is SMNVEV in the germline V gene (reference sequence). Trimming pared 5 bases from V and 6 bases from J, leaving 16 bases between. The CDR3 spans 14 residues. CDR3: CASSVWGAADGYTF. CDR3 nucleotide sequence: TGTGCCAGCAGTGTGTGGGGGGCGGCTGATGGCTACACCTTC.

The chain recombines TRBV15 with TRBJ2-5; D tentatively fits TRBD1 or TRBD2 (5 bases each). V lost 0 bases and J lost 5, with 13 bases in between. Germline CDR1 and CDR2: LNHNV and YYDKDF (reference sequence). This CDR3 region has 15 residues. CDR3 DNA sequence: TGTGCCACCAGCAGAGAGGGGCGCGGGCGGGAGACCCAGTACTTC. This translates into CATSREGRGRETQYF.

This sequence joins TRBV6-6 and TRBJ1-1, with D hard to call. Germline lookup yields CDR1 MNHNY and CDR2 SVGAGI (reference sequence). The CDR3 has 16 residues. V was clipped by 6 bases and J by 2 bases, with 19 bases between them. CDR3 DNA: TGTGCCAGCAGCTCCACGGCACAAGGGTCTAACACTGAAGCTTTCTTT. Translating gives CASSSTAQGSNTEAFF.

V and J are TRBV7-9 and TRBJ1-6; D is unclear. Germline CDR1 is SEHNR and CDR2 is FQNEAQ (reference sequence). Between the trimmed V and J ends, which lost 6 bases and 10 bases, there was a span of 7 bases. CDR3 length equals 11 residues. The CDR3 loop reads CASSRNSPLHF. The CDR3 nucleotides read TGTGCCAGCAGTCGCAACTCACCCCTCCACTTT. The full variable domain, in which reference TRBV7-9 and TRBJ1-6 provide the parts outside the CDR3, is DTGVSQNPRHKITKRGQNVTFRCDPISEHNRLYWYRQTLGQGPEFLTYFQNEAQLEKSRLLSDRFSAERPKGSFSTLEIQRTEQGDSAMYLCASSRNSPLHFGNGTRLTVT.

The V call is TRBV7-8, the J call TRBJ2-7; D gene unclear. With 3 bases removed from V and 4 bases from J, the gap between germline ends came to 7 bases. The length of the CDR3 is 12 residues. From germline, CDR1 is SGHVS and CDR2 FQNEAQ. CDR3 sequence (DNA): TGTGCCAGCAGCTTTAGTTTGTACGAGCAGTACTTC. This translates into CASSFSLYEQYF.

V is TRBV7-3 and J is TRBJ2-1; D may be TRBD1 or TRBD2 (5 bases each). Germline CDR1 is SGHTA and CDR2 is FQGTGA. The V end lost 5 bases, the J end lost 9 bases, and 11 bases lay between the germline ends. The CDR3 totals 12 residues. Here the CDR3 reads CASSPGRGEQFF. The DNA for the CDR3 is TGTGCCAGCAGCCCGGGACGCGGTGAGCAGTTCTTC.

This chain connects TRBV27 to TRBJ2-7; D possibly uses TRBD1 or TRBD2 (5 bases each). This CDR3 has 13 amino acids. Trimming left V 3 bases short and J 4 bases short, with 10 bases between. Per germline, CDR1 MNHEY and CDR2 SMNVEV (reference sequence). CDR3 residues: CASSFGEGYEQYF. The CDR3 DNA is TGTGCCAGCAGTTTCGGTGAGGGGTACGAGCAGTACTTC.

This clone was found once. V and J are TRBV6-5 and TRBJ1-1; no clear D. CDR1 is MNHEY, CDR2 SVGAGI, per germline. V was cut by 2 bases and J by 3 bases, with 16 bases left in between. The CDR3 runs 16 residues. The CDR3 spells CASSYRAARVDTEAFF. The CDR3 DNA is TGTGCCAGCAGTTACAGGGCAGCCCGCGTGGACACTGAAGCTTTCTTT.

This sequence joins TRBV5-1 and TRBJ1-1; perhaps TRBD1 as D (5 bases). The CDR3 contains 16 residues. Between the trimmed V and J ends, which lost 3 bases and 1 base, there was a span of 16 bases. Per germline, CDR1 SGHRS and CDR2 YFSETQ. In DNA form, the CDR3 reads TGCGCCAGCAGCTCGCTTAGTACAGGATCGAACACTGAAGCTTTCTTT. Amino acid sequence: CASSSLSTGSNTEAFF.

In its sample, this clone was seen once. The CDR3 DNA is TGCAGCGTCGATTCGGGGGGTAGCACAGATACGCAGTATTTT. This codes for CSVDSGGSTDTQYF. This rearrangement joins TRBV29-1 to TRBJ2-3; 7 bases line up with TRBD2. Germline lookup yields CDR1 SQVTM and CDR2 ANQGSEA. After removal of 6 bases from V and 0 bases from J, the junction contained 6 bases not matched to a gene. The CDR3 extends over 14 amino acids.

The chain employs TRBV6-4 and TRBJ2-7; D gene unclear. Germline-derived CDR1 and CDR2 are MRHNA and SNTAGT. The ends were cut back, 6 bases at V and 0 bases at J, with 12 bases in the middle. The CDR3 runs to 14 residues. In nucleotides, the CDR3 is TGTGCCAGCAGCCCGGAGTTGAGCTCCTACGAGCAGTACTTC. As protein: CASSPELSSYEQYF.

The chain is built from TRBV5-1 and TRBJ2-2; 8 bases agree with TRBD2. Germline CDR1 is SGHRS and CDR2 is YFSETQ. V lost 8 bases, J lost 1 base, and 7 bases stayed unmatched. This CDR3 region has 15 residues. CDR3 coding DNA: TGCGCCAGTAAAGCGGGGGCGGTGAACACCGGGGAGCTGTTTTTT. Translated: CASKAGAVNTGELFF.

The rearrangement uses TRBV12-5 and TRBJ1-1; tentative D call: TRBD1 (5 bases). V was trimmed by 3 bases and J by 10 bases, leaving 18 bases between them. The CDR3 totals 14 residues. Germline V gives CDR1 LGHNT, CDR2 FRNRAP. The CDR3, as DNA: TGTGCTAGTGGTTTAGGCCTACGAGGGCAGGGAGCTTTCTTT. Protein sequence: CASGLGLRGQGAFF.

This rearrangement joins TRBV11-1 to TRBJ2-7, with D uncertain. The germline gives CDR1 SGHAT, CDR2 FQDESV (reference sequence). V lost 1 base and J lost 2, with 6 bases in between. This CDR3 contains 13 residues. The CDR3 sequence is CASSLVSTYEQYF. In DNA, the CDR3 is TGTGCCAGCAGCTTAGTGAGCACCTACGAGCAGTACTTC.

DNA of the CDR3: TGCAGTGCAACAGGGGGCGCTGAAGCTTTCTTT. It yields the protein CSATGGAEAFF. J is TRBJ1-1 and V is TRBV20-1; 9 bases align to TRBD1. The CDR3 loop spans 11 amino acids. After removal of 6 bases from V and 6 bases from J, the junction contained 2 bases not matched to a gene. Germline V lookup: CDR1 DFQATT, CDR2 SNEGSKA (reference sequence).

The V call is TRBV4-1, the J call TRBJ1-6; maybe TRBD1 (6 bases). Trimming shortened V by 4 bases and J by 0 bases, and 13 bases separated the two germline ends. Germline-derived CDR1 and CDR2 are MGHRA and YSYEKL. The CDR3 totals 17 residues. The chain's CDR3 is CASSRGLGSSYNSPLHF. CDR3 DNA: TGCGCCAGCAGCCGGGGGCTTGGGAGCTCCTATAATTCACCCCTCCACTTT.

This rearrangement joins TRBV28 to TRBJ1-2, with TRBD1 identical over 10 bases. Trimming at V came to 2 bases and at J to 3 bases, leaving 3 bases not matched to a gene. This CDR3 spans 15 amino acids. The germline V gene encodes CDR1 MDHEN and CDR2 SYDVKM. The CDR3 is CASSLGDRGDYGYTF. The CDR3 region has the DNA TGTGCCAGCAGTTTAGGGGACAGGGGTGACTATGGCTACACCTTC.

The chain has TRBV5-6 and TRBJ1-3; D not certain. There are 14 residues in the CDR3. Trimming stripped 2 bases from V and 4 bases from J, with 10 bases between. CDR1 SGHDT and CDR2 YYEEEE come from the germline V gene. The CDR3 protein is CASSFGNTGNTIYF. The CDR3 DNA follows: TGTGCCAGCAGCTTCGGGAATACGGGAAACACCATATATTTT.

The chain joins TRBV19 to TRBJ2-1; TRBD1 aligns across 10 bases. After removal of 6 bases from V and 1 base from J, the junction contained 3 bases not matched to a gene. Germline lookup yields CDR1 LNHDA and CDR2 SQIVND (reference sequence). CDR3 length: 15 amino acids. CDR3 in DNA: TGTGCCAGTAGGGGGGACAGGGGATCCTACAATGAGCAGTTCTTC. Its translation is CASRGDRGSYNEQFF.